This entry is about one T cell receptor (beta chain). The antigen remains undetermined. Expressed TCRB transcripts were sequenced because the entire RNA isolate underwent reverse transcription. Using immunoSEQ multiplex PCR, the repertoire was profiled, and TCRdb retains in-frame clones only, with some absent. The sample consists of fewer than 350,000 clones, about 20% of them appearing once. Germline-derived CDR1 and CDR2 are SGHDN and FVKESK. CDR3 size: 17 residues. Trimming took off 2 bases at V and 8 bases at J, with 21 bases between the two ends. The data are from a study of beta chain features in type 1 diabetes. Points from the study as a whole: Unsettled here was the matter of whether HLA type influences TCRB rearrangement.

Purities over 95% were achieved in all sorted populations. Sequences were obtained from naive CD4+ T cells from blood. The receptor was derived from a woman between 18 and 29 years old in good health. V and J are TRBV14 and TRBJ1-4; D gene ambiguous. The CDR3 spells CASSQRIQTAGGEKLFF. CDR3 nucleotide sequence: TGTGCCAGCAGCCAACGGATACAGACGGCAGGAGGGGAAAAACTGTTTTTT.